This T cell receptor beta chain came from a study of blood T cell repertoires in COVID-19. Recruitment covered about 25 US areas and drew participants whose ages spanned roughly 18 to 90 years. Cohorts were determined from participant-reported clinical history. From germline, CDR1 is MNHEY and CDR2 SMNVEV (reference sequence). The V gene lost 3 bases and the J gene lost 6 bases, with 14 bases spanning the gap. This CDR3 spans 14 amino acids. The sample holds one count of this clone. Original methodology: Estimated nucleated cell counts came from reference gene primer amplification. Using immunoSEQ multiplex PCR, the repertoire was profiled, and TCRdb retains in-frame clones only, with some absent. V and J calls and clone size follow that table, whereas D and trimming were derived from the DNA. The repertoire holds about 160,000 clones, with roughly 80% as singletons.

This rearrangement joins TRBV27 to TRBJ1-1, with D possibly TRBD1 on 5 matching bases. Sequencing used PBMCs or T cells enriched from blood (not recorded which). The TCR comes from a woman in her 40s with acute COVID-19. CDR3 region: CASSFGGGGAEAFF. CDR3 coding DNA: TGTGCCAGCAGTTTTGGGGGTGGAGGGGCTGAAGCTTTCTTT.